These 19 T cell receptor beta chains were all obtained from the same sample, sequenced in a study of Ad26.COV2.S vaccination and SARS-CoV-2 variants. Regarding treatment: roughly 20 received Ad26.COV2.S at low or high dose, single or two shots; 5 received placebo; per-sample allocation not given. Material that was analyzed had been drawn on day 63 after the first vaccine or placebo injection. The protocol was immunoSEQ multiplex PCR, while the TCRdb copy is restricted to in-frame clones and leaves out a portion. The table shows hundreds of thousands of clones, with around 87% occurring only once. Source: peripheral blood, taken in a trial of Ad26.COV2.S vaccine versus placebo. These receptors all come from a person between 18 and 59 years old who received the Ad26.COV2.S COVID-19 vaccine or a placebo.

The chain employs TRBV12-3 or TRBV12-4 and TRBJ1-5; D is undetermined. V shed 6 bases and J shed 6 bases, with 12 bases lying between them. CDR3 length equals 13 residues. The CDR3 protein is CASSRTRSQPQHF. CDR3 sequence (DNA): TGTGCCAGCAGCAGGACCCGGAGTCAGCCCCAGCATTTT.

This CDR3 is CASSQDPGSTDTQYF. In nucleotides, the CDR3 is TGCGCCAGCAGCCAAGATCCGGGAAGCACAGATACGCAGTATTTT. The chain recombines TRBV4-1 with TRBJ2-3, with a possible D match to TRBD2 (5 bases). Germline V CDR1 and CDR2: MGHRA, YSYEKL. V lost 0 bases, J lost 0 bases, and 7 bases lay in between. The CDR3 length is 15 residues.

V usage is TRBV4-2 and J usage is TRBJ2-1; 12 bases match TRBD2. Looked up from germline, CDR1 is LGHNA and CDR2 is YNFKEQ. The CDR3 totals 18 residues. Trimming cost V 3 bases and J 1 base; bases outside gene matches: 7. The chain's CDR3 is CASSQAGLAGGSYNEQFF. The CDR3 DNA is TGTGCCAGCAGCCAGGCAGGGCTAGCGGGGGGGTCCTACAATGAGCAGTTCTTC.

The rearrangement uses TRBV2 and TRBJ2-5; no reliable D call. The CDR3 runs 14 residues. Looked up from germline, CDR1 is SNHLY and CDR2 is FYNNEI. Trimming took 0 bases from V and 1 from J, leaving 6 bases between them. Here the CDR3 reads CASSEAIVQETQYF. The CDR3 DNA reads TGTGCCAGCAGTGAAGCGATCGTCCAAGAGACCCAGTACTTC.

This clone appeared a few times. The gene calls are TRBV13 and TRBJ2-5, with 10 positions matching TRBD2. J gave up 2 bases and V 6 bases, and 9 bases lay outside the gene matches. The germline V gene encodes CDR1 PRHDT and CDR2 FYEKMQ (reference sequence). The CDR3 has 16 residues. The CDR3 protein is CASRRALAGPQETQYF. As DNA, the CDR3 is TGTGCCAGCAGACGGGCACTAGCGGGGCCTCAAGAGACCCAGTACTTC.

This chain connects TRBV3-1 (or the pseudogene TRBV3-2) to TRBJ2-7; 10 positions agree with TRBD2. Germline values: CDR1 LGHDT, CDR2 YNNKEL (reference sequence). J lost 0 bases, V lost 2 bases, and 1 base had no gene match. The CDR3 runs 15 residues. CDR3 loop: CASSQPSGSSYEQYF. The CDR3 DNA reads TGTGCCAGCAGCCAACCTAGCGGGAGCTCCTACGAGCAGTACTTC.

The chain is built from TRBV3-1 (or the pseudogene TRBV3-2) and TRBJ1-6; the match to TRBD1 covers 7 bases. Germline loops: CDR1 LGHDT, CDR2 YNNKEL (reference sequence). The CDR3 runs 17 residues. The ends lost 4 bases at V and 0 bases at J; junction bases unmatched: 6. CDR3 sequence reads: CASSLRQGRSYNSPLHF. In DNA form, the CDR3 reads TGTGCCAGCAGCCTACGACAGGGCCGCTCCTATAATTCACCCCTCCACTTT.

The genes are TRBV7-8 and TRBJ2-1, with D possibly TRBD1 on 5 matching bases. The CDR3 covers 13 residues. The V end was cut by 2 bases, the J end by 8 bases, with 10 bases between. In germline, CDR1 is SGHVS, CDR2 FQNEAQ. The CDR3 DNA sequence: TGTGCCAGCAGCTTAAGCAGGGTCCATGAGCAGTTCTTC. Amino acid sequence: CASSLSRVHEQFF.

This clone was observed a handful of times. CDR3 in amino acids: CASSLLGPTEAFF. For the CDR3, the DNA is TGTGCCAGCAGTTTACTGGGACCCACTGAAGCTTTCTTT. The chain has TRBV12-3 or TRBV12-4 and TRBJ1-1; possibly TRBD1 for D (5 bases). The CDR3 is made up of 13 amino acids. V was pared by 2 bases and J by 4 bases, with 8 bases between.

This CDR3 is CASSQEKGTDYEQYF. Written as DNA, the CDR3 is TGTGCCAGCAGCCAAGAAAAGGGGACCGACTACGAGCAGTACTTC. The gene calls are TRBV14 and TRBJ2-7; TRBD1 or TRBD2 may be the D gene (5 bases each). The germline V gene has CDR1 SGHDN and CDR2 FVKESK. Trimming pared 0 bases from V and 3 bases from J, leaving 12 bases between. CDR3 size: 15 residues.

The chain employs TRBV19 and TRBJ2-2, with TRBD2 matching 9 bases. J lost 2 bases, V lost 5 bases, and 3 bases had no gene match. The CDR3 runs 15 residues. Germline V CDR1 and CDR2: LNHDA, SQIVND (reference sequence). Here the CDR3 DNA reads TGTGCCAGTAGTGTTAGCGGGGGTAACACCGGGGAGCTGTTTTTT. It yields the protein CASSVSGGNTGELFF.

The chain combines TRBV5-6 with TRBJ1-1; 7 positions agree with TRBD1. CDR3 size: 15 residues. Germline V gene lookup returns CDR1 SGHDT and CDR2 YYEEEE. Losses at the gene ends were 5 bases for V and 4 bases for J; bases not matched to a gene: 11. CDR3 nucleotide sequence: TGTGCCAGCAGATCCCCAGGGGGTGGGAGCACTGAAGCTTTCTTT. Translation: CASRSPGGGSTEAFF.

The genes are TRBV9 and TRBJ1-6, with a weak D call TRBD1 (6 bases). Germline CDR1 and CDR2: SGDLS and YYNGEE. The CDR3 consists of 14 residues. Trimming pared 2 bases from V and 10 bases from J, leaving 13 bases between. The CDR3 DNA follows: TGTGCCAGCAGCGTCAGCCTGGACAGCTCACCCCTCCACTTT. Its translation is CASSVSLDSSPLHF.

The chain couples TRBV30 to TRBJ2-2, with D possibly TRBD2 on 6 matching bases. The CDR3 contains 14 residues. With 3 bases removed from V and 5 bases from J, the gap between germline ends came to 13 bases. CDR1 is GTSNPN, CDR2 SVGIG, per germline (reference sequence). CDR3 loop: CAWSGGLPTGELFF. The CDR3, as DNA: TGTGCCTGGAGCGGGGGTCTCCCAACCGGGGAGCTGTTTTTT.

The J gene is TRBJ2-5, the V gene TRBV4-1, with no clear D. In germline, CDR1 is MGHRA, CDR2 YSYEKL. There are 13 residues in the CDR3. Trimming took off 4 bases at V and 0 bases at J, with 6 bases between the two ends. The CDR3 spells CASSRRDQETQYF. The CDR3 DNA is TGCGCCAGCAGCCGACGGGACCAAGAGACCCAGTACTTC.

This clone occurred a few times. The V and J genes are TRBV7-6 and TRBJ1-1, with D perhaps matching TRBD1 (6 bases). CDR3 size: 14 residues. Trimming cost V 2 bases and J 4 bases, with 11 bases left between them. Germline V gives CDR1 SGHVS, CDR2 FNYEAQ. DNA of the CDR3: TGTGCCAGCAGCTTACGTGACAGGACCACTGAAGCTTTCTTT. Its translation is CASSLRDRTTEAFF. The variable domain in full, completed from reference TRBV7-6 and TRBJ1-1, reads GAGVSQSPRYKVTKRGQDVALRCDPISGHVSLYWYRQALGQGPEFLTYFNYEAQQDKSGLPNDRFSAERPEGSISTLTIQRTEQRDSAMYRCASSLRDRTTEAFFGQGTRLTVV.

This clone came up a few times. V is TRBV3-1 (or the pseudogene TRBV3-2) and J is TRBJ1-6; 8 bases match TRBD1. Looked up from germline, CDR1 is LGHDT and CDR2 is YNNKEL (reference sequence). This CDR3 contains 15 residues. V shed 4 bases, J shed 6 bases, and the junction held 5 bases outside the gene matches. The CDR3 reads CASSPQGQANSPLHF. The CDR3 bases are TGTGCCAGCAGCCCTCAGGGACAGGCTAATTCACCCCTCCACTTT.

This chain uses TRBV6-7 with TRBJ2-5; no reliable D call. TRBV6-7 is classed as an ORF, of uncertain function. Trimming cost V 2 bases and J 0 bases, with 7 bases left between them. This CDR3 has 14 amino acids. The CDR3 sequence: CASSYPSNQETQYF. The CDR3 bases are TGTGCCAGCAGTTACCCCAGTAACCAAGAGACCCAGTACTTC.

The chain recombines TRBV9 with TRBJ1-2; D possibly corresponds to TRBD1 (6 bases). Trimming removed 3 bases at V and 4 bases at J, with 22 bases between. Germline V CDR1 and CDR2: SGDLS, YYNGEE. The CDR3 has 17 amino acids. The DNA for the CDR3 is TGTGCCAGCAGCGGGTCGTCCCGGGACATCGCCATCTATGGCTACACCTTC. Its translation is CASSGSSRDIAIYGYTF.